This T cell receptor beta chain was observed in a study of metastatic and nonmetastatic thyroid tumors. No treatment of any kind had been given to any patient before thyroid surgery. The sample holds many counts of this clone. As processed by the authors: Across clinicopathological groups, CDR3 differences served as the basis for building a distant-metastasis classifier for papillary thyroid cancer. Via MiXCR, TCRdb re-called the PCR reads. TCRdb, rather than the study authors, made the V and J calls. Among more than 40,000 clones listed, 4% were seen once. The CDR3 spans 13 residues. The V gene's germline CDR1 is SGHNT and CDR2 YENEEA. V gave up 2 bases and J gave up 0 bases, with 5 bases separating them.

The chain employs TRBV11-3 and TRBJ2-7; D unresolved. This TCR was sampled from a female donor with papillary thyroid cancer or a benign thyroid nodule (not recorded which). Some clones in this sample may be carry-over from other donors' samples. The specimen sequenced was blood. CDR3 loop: CASSLTVSYEQYF. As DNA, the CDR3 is TGTGCCAGCAGCTTAACGGTCTCCTACGAGCAGTACTTC.